This TCR beta chain was identified in a study of beta chain features in type 1 diabetes. About the study: On cell yields, gender and age, patients and healthy donors were similar. Study results and caveats: Reads derived from cDNA could over-represent cells showing high TCR expression. Researchers report that Type 1 diabetes patients had moderately but significantly shorter TCRB CDR3s across all four CD4+ subsets. Any PCR bias toward short templates would affect both groups alike.

Every isolated RNA sample was fully reverse transcribed, so sequencing captured expressed TCRB transcripts. The assay was immunoSEQ multiplex PCR, and TCRdb's table has in-frame clones only and misses some. The data contain 600,000 to 700,000 clones, around an eighth of them singletons. Trimming pared 0 bases from V and 16 bases from J, leaving 17 bases between. CDR3 size: 14 residues. The V gene's germline CDR1 is SGDLS and CDR2 YYNGEE. In total, each donor contributed a single heparinised blood draw that averaged approximately 120 mL. This clone was seen a handful of times. Its antigen is as yet unknown.

The clonotype originates from a man aged 30 to 45 with type 1 diabetes. Material for sequencing was naive CD4+ T cells from blood. The V gene is TRBV9, the J gene TRBJ2-6, with D perhaps TRBD2 (7 bases). CDR3 protein: CASSVEGGGGVLTF. The CDR3 DNA reads TGTGCCAGCAGCGTAGAGGGTGGCGGGGGCGTTCTGACTTTC.